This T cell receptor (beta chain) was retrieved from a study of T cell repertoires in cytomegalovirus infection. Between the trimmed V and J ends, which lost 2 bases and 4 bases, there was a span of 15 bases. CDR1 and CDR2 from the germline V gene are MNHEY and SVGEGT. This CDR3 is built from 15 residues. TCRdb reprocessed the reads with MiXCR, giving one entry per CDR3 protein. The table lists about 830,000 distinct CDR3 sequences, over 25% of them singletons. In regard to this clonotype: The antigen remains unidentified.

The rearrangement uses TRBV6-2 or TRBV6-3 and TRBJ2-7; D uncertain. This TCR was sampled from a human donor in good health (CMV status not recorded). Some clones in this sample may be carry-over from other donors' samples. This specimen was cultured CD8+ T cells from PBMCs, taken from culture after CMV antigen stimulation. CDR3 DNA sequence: TGTGCCAGCAGTTACGCGGATGGAGCCGTTTACGAGCAGTACGTC. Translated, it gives CASSYADGAVYEQYV.